Presented here are 10 T cell receptor beta chains from one specimen sequenced in a study of sequential checkpoint blockade in melanoma. Treatment of the sample: randomized to nivolumab then ipilimumab (arm A) or the reverse (arm B). This table comes from immunoSEQ multiplex PCR, and its TCRdb copy is limited to in-frame clones, with some not included. The sample records under 7,000 clones, approximately 90% being singletons. The sequencing here drew on CD8+ T cells sorted from blood (inferred from file names), taken from a patient given nivolumab and ipilimumab in sequence. These receptors came from a human donor with melanoma.

J is TRBJ2-3 and V is TRBV28; 13 nucleotides match TRBD2. The CDR3 loop spans 17 amino acids. Germline V gene sequence: CDR1 MDHEN, CDR2 SYDVKM. Trimming at V came to 4 bases and at J to 3 bases, leaving 7 bases not matched to a gene. CDR3 coding DNA: TGTGCCAGCAGTTCCTTCCGACTAGCGGGAGGTACAGATACGCAGTATTTT. As protein: CASSSFRLAGGTDTQYF.

This chain joins TRBV27 and TRBJ2-2; D gene ambiguous. V gave up 3 bases and J gave up 3 bases, with 5 bases separating them. Germline CDR1 reads MNHEY; CDR2 reads SMNVEV (reference sequence). This CDR3 region has 13 residues. CDR3 sequence reads: CASSFQYTGELFF. The CDR3 DNA sequence: TGTGCCAGCAGTTTCCAGTACACCGGGGAGCTGTTTTTT.

The chain links TRBV11-2 to TRBJ2-5; TRBD2 might be the D (6 bases). The end of the DNA aligns better with TRBJ2-7, so the J call may be wrong. The germline gives CDR1 SGHAT, CDR2 FQNNGV. This CDR3 region has 13 residues. The chain's CDR3 is CASSQGGNHEQYF. CDR3 in DNA: TGTGCCAGCAGCCAGGGAGGAAACCACGAGCAGTACTTC.

CDR3: CASSLPKGLSGQNYGYTF. In nucleotides, the CDR3 is TGTGCCAGCAGCTTACCGAAGGGGTTATCGGGACAGAACTATGGCTACACCTTC. The J gene is TRBJ1-2, the V gene TRBV5-4, with 7 bases matching TRBD1. The germline V gene encodes CDR1 SGHNT and CDR2 YYREEE (reference sequence). The CDR3 totals 18 residues. The V and J ends lost 2 bases and 2 bases, in that order; junction bases with no gene match: 15.

This clone was seen a handful of times. The V and J genes are TRBV27 and TRBJ2-3; 7 bases fit TRBD2. CDR1 and CDR2 from the germline V gene are MNHEY and SMNVEV (reference sequence). The CDR3 has 16 amino acids. The V gene end was trimmed by 4 bases and the J gene end by 6 bases; junction bases not matched to a gene: 13. The CDR3 sequence: CASSWEGLGQSDTQYF. The CDR3 DNA sequence: TGTGCCAGCAGTTGGGAGGGCCTCGGGCAATCGGATACGCAGTATTTT.

The chain combines TRBV27 with TRBJ1-5; D unresolved. V was trimmed by 6 bases and J by 10 bases, leaving 13 bases between them. The CDR3 extends over 12 amino acids. CDR1 and CDR2 from the germline V gene are MNHEY and SMNVEV (reference sequence). In DNA, the CDR3 is TGTGCCAGCAGAACGTCCAGTGGCCCCCAGCATTTT. It is translated as CASRTSSGPQHF.

This CDR3 is CASSSYYPGTGGFHEQFF. In DNA form, the CDR3 reads TGTGCCAGCAGCTCCTATTACCCTGGGACAGGGGGCTTCCATGAGCAGTTCTTC. The V and J genes are TRBV5-6 and TRBJ2-1; 12 bases agree with TRBD1. The V segment lost 3 bases and the J segment 8 bases; nucleotides outside the gene matches: 15. CDR1 is SGHDT, CDR2 YYEEEE, per germline. The CDR3 has 18 residues.

The chain carries TRBV4-2 and TRBJ1-1; 8 nucleotides line up with TRBD1. The junction had 18 bases not matched to a gene; V was cut back by 4 bases and J by 8 bases. Looked up from germline, CDR1 is LGHNA and CDR2 is YNFKEQ. CDR3 size: 17 residues. CDR3 sequence (DNA): TGTGCCAGCAGCCGTAGGGGGGACAGGCAACTAGACGGAGAAGCTTTCTTT. Translating it yields CASSRRGDRQLDGEAFF.

This chain connects TRBV7-9 to TRBJ1-4; D unclear. The CDR3 has 14 amino acids. V lost 1 base and J 4 bases, leaving 7 bases between the germline ends. Germline CDR1 SEHNR, CDR2 FQNEAQ (reference sequence). CDR3 nucleotide sequence: TGTGCCAGCAGCTTAGTCACTAGTAATGAAAAACTGTTTTTT. It specifies CASSLVTSNEKLFF.

The CDR3 protein is CASSTPGQGYNEQFF. As DNA, the CDR3 is TGTGCCAGCTCAACTCCGGGACAAGGCTACAATGAGCAGTTCTTC. J is TRBJ2-1 and V is TRBV18; possible D gene TRBD1, 6 bases. CDR1 is KGHSH, CDR2 LQKENI, per germline. This CDR3 region has 15 residues. V lost 5 bases and J 3 bases, leaving 14 bases between the germline ends.